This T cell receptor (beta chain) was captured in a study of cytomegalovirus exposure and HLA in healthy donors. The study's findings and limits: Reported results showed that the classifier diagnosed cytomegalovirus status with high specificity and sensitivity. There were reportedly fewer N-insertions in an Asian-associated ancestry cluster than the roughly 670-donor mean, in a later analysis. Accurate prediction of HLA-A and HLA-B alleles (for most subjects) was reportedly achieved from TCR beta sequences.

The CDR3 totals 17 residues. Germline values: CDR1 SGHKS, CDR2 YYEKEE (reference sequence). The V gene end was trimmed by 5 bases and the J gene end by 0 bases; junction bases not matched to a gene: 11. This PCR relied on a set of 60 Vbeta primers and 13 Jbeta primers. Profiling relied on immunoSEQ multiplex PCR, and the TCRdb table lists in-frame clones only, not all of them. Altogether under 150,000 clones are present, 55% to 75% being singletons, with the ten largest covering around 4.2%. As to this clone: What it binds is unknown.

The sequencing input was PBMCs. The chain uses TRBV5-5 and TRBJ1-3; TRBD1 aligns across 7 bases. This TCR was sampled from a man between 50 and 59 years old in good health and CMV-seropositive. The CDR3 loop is CASRLQGESLSGNTIYF. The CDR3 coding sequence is TGTGCCAGCAGACTCCAGGGGGAGTCTCTCTCTGGAAACACCATATATTTT. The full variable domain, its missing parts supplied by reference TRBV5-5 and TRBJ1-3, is DAGVTQSPTHLIKTRGQQVTLRCSPISGHKSVSWYQQVLGQGPQFIFQYYEKEERGRGNFPDRFSARQFPNYSSELNVNALLLGDSALYLCASRLQGESLSGNTIYFGEGSWLTVV.